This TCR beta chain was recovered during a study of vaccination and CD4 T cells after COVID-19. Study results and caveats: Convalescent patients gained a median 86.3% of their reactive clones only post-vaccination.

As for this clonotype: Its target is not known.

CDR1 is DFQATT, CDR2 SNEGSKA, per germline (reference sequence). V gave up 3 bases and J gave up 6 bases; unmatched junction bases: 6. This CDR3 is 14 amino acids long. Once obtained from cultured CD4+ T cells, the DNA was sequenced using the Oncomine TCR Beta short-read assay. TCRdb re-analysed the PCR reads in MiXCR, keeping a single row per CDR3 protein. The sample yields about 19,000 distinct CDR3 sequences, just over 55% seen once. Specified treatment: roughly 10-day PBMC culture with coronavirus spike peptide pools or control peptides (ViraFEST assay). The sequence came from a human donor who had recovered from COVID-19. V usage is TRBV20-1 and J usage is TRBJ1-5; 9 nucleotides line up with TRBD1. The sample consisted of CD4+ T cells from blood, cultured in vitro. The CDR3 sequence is CSASQDRGSQPQHF. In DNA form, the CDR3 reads TGCAGTGCTAGCCAGGACAGGGGAAGTCAGCCCCAGCATTTT.